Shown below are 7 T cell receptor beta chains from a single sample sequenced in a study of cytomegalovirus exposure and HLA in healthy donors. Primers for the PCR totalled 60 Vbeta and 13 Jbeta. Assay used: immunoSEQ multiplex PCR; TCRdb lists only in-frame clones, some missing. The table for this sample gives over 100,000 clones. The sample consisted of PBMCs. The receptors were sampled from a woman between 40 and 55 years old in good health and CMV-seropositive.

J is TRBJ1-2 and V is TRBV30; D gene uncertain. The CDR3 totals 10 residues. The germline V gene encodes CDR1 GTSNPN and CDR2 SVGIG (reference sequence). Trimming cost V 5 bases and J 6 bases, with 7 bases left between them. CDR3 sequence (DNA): TGTGCCTGGGGGAGTAATGGCTACACCTTC. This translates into CAWGSNGYTF. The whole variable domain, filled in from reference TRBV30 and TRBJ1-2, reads SQTIHQWPATLVQPVGSPLSLECTVEGTSNPNLYWYRQAAGRGLQLLFYSVGIGQISSEVPQNLSASRPQDRQFILSSKKLLLSDSGFYLCAWGSNGYTFGSGTRLTVV.

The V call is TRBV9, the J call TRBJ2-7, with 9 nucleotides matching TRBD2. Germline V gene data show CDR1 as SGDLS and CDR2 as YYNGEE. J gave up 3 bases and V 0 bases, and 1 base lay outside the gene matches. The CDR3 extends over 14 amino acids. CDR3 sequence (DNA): TGTGCCAGCAGCGTAGGACTAGCGGACTACGAGCAGTACTTC. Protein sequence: CASSVGLADYEQYF.

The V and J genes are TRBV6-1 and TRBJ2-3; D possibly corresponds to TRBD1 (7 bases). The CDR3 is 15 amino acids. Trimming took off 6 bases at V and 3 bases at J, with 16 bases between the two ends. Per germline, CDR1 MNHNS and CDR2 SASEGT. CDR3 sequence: CASRPRQGGTDTQYF. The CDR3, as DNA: TGTGCCAGCAGGCCCCGGCAGGGGGGAACAGATACGCAGTATTTT.

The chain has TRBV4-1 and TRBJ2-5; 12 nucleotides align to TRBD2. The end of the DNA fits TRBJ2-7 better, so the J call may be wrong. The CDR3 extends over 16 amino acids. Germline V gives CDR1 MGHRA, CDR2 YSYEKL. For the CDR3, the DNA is TGCGCCAGCAGCCATCTAGCGGGAGGGGGCTCCTACGAGCAGTACTTC. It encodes CASSHLAGGGSYEQYF.

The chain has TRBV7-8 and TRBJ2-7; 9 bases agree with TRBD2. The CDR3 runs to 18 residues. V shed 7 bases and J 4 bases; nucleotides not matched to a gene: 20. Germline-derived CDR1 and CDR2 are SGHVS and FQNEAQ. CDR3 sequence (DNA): TGTGCCAGCACCCATGTTAGGGTGGTAGCGGGAGAGAGATACGAGCAGTACTTC. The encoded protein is CASTHVRVVAGERYEQYF.

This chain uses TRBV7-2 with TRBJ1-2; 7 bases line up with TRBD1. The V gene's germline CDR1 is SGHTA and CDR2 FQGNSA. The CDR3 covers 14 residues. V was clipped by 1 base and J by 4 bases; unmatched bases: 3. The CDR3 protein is CASSLEGAAYGYTF. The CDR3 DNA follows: TGTGCCAGCAGCTTAGAGGGGGCGGCCTATGGCTACACCTTC.

CDR3 amino acids: CASSYPKGANSYEQYF. In nucleotides, the CDR3 is TGTGCCAGCAGTTACCCCAAGGGGGCCAACTCCTACGAGCAGTACTTC. The genes are TRBV6-6 and TRBJ2-7; 7 nucleotides align to TRBD1. Germline trimming cut 2 bases from V and 0 bases from J; bases unmatched to any gene: 7. From germline, CDR1 is MNHNY and CDR2 SVGAGI (reference sequence). This CDR3 contains 16 residues.